This record covers a single T cell receptor (beta chain). Between the trimmed V and J ends, which lost 0 bases and 6 bases, there was a span of 6 bases. CDR3 length: 13 residues. Germline values: CDR1 LGHNA, CDR2 YSLEER. The source of the sample is a study of control samples from healthy donors and cancer patients. TCRdb's copy holds only in-frame clones and misses some; the assay was immunoSEQ multiplex PCR. The table has approximately 84,000 clones, 91% seen once. Sequencing was performed on blood. This receptor was identified in a man aged 25-45 years in good health. The chain couples TRBV4-3 to TRBJ1-5, with D uncertain. The CDR3 DNA reads TGCGCCAGCAGCCAAGACGGAAGTCAGCCCCAGCATTTT. Encoded protein: CASSQDGSQPQHF.